This TCR beta chain derives from a study of blood T cell repertoires in COVID-19. Libraries were prepared by immunoSEQ multiplex PCR; TCRdb keeps only in-frame clonotypes and omits some of them. The table has tens of thousands of clones, roughly 88% seen once. The sequenced sample was peripheral blood. The sequence came from a woman of 80 years or more with acute or convalescent COVID-19.

CDR3 nucleotides: TGCGCCAGCAGCTTGGCCCCCAGCGGGGGGGGACCTAGCACAGATACGCAGTATTTT. Translation gives CASSLAPSGGGPSTDTQYF. V is TRBV5-1 and J is TRBJ2-3; TRBD2 matches 10 bases. The CDR3 totals 19 residues. V lost 0 bases and J lost 0; bases outside the gene matches: 10. CDR1 and CDR2 from the germline V gene are SGHRS and YFSETQ.